This T cell receptor beta chain was sequenced during a study of blood T cell repertoires in COVID-19. Study-level background: There were acute and convalescent COVID-19 samples, and they came from the United States, Italy and Spain. Sources were T cells, B-cell-depleted T cells, or PBMCs; the material itself was cDNA or gDNA.

This CDR3 is 16 amino acids long. Authors' analysis steps: Estimation of nucleated cell counts was performed using reference gene primer amplification. Method: immunoSEQ multiplex PCR; TCRdb's copy keeps in-frame clones and lacks some. D and trimming come from the DNA, and the V and J calls and clone size come from that table. Of around 50,000 clones in the sample, less than 85% are singletons; the top ten hold less than 6%. The receptor was isolated from a human donor in a cohort sampled during active COVID-19. This chain joins TRBV21-1 and TRBJ1-3; TRBD1, the table's D call, lacks a check against the DNA. TRBV21-1 is a known pseudogene. Material: peripheral blood. The CDR3 reads CASPLLPTGTGNTIYF. DNA of the CDR3: TGTGCCAGCCCCCTTCTCCCGACAGGGACTGGAAACACCATATATTTT.